Listed below are T cell receptor beta chains from one sample, sequenced in a study of cytomegalovirus exposure and HLA in healthy donors. The table came from immunoSEQ multiplex PCR; TCRdb's copy has only in-frame clones and leaves some out. The sample carries around 140,000 clones, approximately 79% recorded once. Sequencing input: PBMCs. These receptors all stem from a man between 45 and 60 years old in good health and CMV-seropositive. CDR3s include the opening cysteine and the closing phenylalanine or tryptophan. D genes are given only for firm matches. Expanded clones get a size class; other rows say once, few or many, or leave the size out.

.,TRBV5-1,TRBJ1-3,.,CASSLQGDTGNTIYF,TGCGCCAGCAGCTTGCAAGGGGACACTGGAAACACCATATATTTT
.,TRBV4-1,TRBJ2-7,.,CASSQVRGGHYEQYF,TGCGCCAGCAGCCAAGTCAGAGGGGGTCACTACGAGCAGTACTTC
once,TRBV18,TRBJ2-7,.,CASSTTFEYEQYF,TGTGCCAGCTCAACCACGTTCGAGTACGAGCAGTACTTC
.,TRBV29-1,TRBJ2-2,TRBD1,CSVSSWTGPGELFF,TGCAGCGTGTCTTCCTGGACAGGGCCCGGGGAGCTGTTTTTT
.,TRBV5-4,TRBJ2-7,TRBD1,CASSRDRGLSYEQYF,TGTGCCAGCAGCAGGGACAGGGGGCTCTCCTACGAGCAGTACTTC
.,TRBV5-4,TRBJ1-1,TRBD1,CASSSNPGQGKYTEAFF,TGTGCCAGCAGCTCTAATCCGGGACAGGGGAAGTACACTGAAGCTTTCTTT
.,TRBV5-1,TRBJ2-3,TRBD2,CASSTLAGEGTQYF,TGCGCCAGCAGCACACTAGCGGGAGAGGGTACGCAGTATTTT
.,TRBV11-3,TRBJ2-3,.,CASSLDSATGTDTQYF,TGTGCCAGCAGCTTAGATTCAGCGACTGGCACAGATACGCAGTATTTT
.,TRBV25-1,TRBJ2-1,TRBD2,CASSPTGGLNNEQFF,TGTGCCAGCAGTCCAACGGGAGGGCTAAACAATGAGCAGTTCTTC
.,TRBV4-1,TRBJ2-3,TRBD2,CASSQPIAGDNTDTQYF,TGCGCCAGCAGCCAACCTATAGCGGGGGATAACACAGATACGCAGTATTTT
.,TRBV19,TRBJ2-2,TRBD2,CASSIRWREGRTGELFF,TGTGCCAGTAGTATAAGGTGGCGGGAGGGCCGCACCGGGGAGCTGTTTTTT
.,TRBV7-9,TRBJ2-1,TRBD2,CSSSFGGVEQFF,TGTTCCAGCAGCTTCGGGGGGGTTGAGCAGTTCTTC
few,TRBV7-9,TRBJ2-7,.,CASSLSAGTYEQYF,TGTGCCAGCAGCTTATCGGCAGGGACCTACGAGCAGTACTTC
.,TRBV6-5,TRBJ1-2,TRBD1,CASRTTGGYGYTF,TGTGCCAGCCGCACGACAGGGGGATATGGCTACACCTTC
.,TRBV6-6,TRBJ1-1,.,CASSYPERTGNTEAFF,TGTGCCAGCAGTTACCCAGAGAGGACTGGGAACACTGAAGCTTTCTTT
.,TRBV7-2,TRBJ1-1,.,CASSWGVAVNTEAFF,TGTGCCAGCAGCTGGGGGGTAGCCGTGAACACTGAAGCTTTCTTT
.,TRBV27,TRBJ2-3,.,CASRRSASTDTQYF,TGTGCCAGCCGGCGGTCGGCTAGCACAGATACGCAGTATTTT
few,TRBV5-1,TRBJ2-7,.,CASSLEGGAYEQYF,TGCGCCAGCAGCTTGGAGGGCGGGGCCTACGAGCAGTACTTC
.,TRBV9,TRBJ2-7,TRBD2,CASSVGFSGGLGEQYF,TGTGCCAGCAGCGTAGGATTTAGCGGGGGACTGGGTGAGCAGTACTTC
.,TRBV19,TRBJ1-6,TRBD1,CASSMGTVNSPLHF,TGTGCCAGTAGTATGGGGACAGTTAATTCACCCCTCCACTTT
.,TRBV5-1,TRBJ2-3,.,CASSLGTVTDAQYF,TGCGCCAGCAGCTTGGGAACAGTCACAGATGCGCAGTATTTT
once,TRBV21-1,TRBJ2-7,.,CASSPLKSDRANVF,TGTGCCAGCAGCCCCTTAAAGTCTGACAGGGCTAACGTGTTC
.,TRBV11-2,TRBJ1-4,.,CASSFSGFGSNEKLFF,TGTGCCAGCAGCTTCAGCGGGTTCGGGTCTAATGAAAAACTGTTTTTT
.,TRBV5-6,TRBJ2-1,.,CASSLGSEQFF,TGTGCCAGCAGCTTGGGCAGTGAGCAGTTCTTC
.,TRBV19,TRBJ2-3,.,CASSPIQGIRTDTQYF,TGTGCCAGTAGTCCCATTCAGGGAATTAGGACAGATACGCAGTATTTT
few,TRBV11-3,TRBJ2-1,.,CASSFRGRGYNEQFF,TGTGCCAGCAGCTTTCGGGGGAGGGGGTACAATGAGCAGTTCTTC
.,TRBV6-6,TRBJ1-2,.,CASSSVADGTGGYTF,TGTGCCAGCAGTTCCGTCGCGGACGGTACGGGGGGCTACACCTTC
.,TRBV5-1,TRBJ1-1,.,CASSFRPLDRSVNTEAFF,TGCGCCAGCAGCTTCCGCCCACTGGACAGATCTGTGAACACTGAAGCTTTCTTT
few,TRBV6-1,TRBJ1-1,TRBD1,CASALGGGTEAFF,TGTGCCAGCGCCCTAGGGGGCGGCACTGAAGCTTTCTTT
.,TRBV5-1,TRBJ1-1,.,CASSAVTEGSRAFF,TGCGCCAGCAGCGCGGTGACAGAAGGTAGTCGAGCTTTCTTT
.,TRBV2,TRBJ1-1,.,CASRSPPGPNTEAFF,TGTGCCAGCAGGTCCCCCCCAGGGCCAAACACTGAAGCTTTCTTT
.,TRBV5-5,TRBJ1-2,.,CASSARGGSYYGYTF,TGTGCCAGCAGCGCCCGAGGAGGAAGCTACTATGGCTACACCTTC
.,TRBV9,TRBJ2-7,.,CASSVESRPNNRDEQYF,TGTGCCAGCAGCGTAGAATCGAGGCCGAACAACCGGGACGAGCAGTACTTC
.,TRBV27,TRBJ2-1,.,CASAVTRNSYNEQFF,TGTGCCAGCGCTGTTACACGCAACTCCTACAATGAGCAGTTCTTC
.,TRBV27,TRBJ1-2,.,CASSTVRNYGYTF,TGTGCCAGCAGTACCGTACGGAACTATGGCTACACCTTC
.,TRBV29-1,TRBJ2-7,.,CSVGRQYEQYF,TGCAGCGTTGGCAGACAATACGAGCAGTACTTC
.,TRBV11-2,TRBJ1-1,.,CASSPDWNTEAFF,TGTGCCAGCAGCCCCGACTGGAACACTGAAGCTTTCTTT
.,TRBV5-1,TRBJ2-7,.,CASSLDVRMSEQYF,TGCGCCAGCAGCTTGGATGTCAGGATGAGCGAGCAGTACTTC
.,TRBV5-1,TRBJ1-6,TRBD1,CASSADGRGNSPLHF,TGCGCCAGCAGCGCTGACGGCAGGGGGAATTCACCCCTCCACTTT
.,TRBV27,TRBJ2-1,TRBD2,CASSLYLAGVGEQFF,TGTGCCAGCAGTTTGTATCTAGCGGGAGTAGGTGAGCAGTTCTTC
.,TRBV2,TRBJ2-1,TRBD2,CASSRTSGGDNEQFF,TGTGCCAGCAGTCGGACTAGCGGGGGGGACAATGAGCAGTTCTTC
.,TRBV7-2,TRBJ1-5,TRBD1,CASSSRTGRNQPQHF,TGTGCCAGCAGCTCAAGGACAGGCCGCAATCAGCCCCAGCATTTT
few,TRBV19,TRBJ2-3,.,CASSGGLREYF,TGTGCCAGTAGTGGAGGGCTCAGGGAGTATTTT
.,TRBV13,TRBJ1-1,TRBD1,CASSFNRGLGRTEAFF,TGTGCCAGCAGCTTTAACAGGGGGCTAGGGAGGACTGAAGCTTTCTTT
.,TRBV6-1,TRBJ1-1,.,CASSLVGMNTEAFF,TGTGCCAGCAGTTTGGTGGGCATGAACACTGAAGCTTTCTTT